This T cell receptor beta chain is from a study of beta chain features in type 1 diabetes. The wider study: What patients shared with healthy donors was a similar profile of age, gender and cell yields.

Comment on this clone: Its cognate antigen is unknown.

General observations from the study: Patients with type 1 diabetes showed fewer VDJ junction insertions and more deletions.

The authors reverse transcribed all of the isolated RNA, so sequencing captured expressed TCRB transcripts. The protocol was immunoSEQ multiplex PCR, while the TCRdb copy is restricted to in-frame clones and leaves out a portion. Of 200,000 to 250,000 clones in the sample, 11% are singletons; the top ten hold over 1%. This CDR3 contains 13 residues. The V gene lost 4 bases and the J gene lost 5 bases, with 14 bases spanning the gap. The germline gives CDR1 SQVTM, CDR2 ANQGSEA. The sequencing sample was made of central memory CD4+ T cells from blood. The source of this sequence is a man between 18 and 29 years old in good health. The chain couples TRBV29-1 to TRBJ2-5; D remains unclear. The CDR3 DNA reads TGCAGCGTTGCATCCTCCTCGCAGGAGACCCAGTACTTC. Protein sequence: CSVASSSQETQYF.